The clone carrying this TCR beta chain has just a few counts. Its antigen is not identified. The data stem from a study of T-cell memory formation after mild COVID-19. Whole-study context: Across donors, TCR clusters were largely donor specific. Findings and limits, study-wide: Detection of some responders pre-infection suggested pre-existing cross-reactive memory T cells participated. Among CD4+ contracting clones, most were CM and EM, and CD8+ ones EMRA.

From germline, CDR1 is MGHDK and CDR2 SYGVNS. V trimming: 3 bases; J trimming: 2 bases; junction bases outside the gene matches: 6. The CDR3 is 16 residues long. With constant-segment primers, 5'RACE yielded cDNA libraries of TCR alpha and TCR beta that carried sample barcodes and UMIs. One entry per CDR3 protein results from TCRdb running MiXCR on the 5' RACE reads. This table holds fewer than 600,000 distinct CDR3 sequences, less than 25% found once. The sequence was obtained from an adult woman who had mild COVID-19 (a few samples of this study predate the infection). Cell type and time point are not known. Sequenced sample: PBMCs or a T cell subset sorted from them (not recorded which). This chain uses TRBV25-1 with TRBJ2-5, with 10 nucleotides matching TRBD1. For the CDR3, the DNA is TGTGCCAGCAGTGATGGGGGACAGGGGTGGCAAGAGACCCAGTACTTC. Translating gives CASSDGGQGWQETQYF.